One sample yielded the 9 T cell receptor beta chains listed below, sequenced in a study of early T cells in non-severe SARS-CoV-2 infection. Via MiXCR, TCRdb re-called the 5' RACE reads, giving one row per CDR3 protein. The sample yields tens of thousands of distinct CDR3 sequences, around 13% seen once. The sequencing sample was made of whole blood. The receptors come from an adult who was a healthcare worker with PCR-confirmed SARS-CoV-2 infection or an uninfected control (not recorded which).

This clonotype was detected a few times. The chain couples TRBV6-5 to TRBJ1-5, with D unresolved. This CDR3 has 13 residues. Germline values: CDR1 MNHEY, CDR2 SVGAGI. The V gene lost 2 bases and the J gene lost 3 bases, with 5 bases spanning the gap. CDR3 region: CASSYGDNQPQHF. For the CDR3, the DNA is TGTGCCAGCAGTTACGGGGACAATCAGCCCCAGCATTTT.

The chain links TRBV18 to TRBJ1-3; TRBD1 aligns across 8 bases. The length of the CDR3 is 15 residues. With V trimmed by 6 bases and J by 0 bases, 4 bases remained unmatched. CDR1 is KGHSH and CDR2 is LQKENI in the germline V gene. CDR3: CASSVDRGSGNTIYF. CDR3 DNA: TGTGCCAGCTCGGTCGACAGGGGCTCTGGAAACACCATATATTTT.

The V call is TRBV9, the J call TRBJ1-1, with 10 bases that match TRBD1. The CDR3 runs 14 residues. Germline V gene sequence: CDR1 SGDLS, CDR2 YYNGEE. V was pared by 4 bases and J by 10 bases, with 10 bases of the junction left unmatched. In DNA form, the CDR3 reads TGTGCCAGCAGCTCTGCTCAAGGACAGGGGGTAGCTTTCTTT. Its protein is CASSSAQGQGVAFF.

The J gene is TRBJ2-7, the V gene TRBV3-1; D perhaps matches TRBD2 (5 bases). There are 16 residues in the CDR3. Germline lookup yields CDR1 LGHDT and CDR2 YNNKEL (reference sequence). Trimming left V 4 bases short and J 5 bases short, with 21 bases between. The CDR3 DNA reads as TGTGCCAGCAGCCCGGTTGAGTGGTTGAGGGTGAACGAGCAGTACTTC. It is translated as CASSPVEWLRVNEQYF.

This clonotype was detected ten times or more. The rearrangement links TRBV10-3 to TRBJ1-5; 11 nucleotides agree with TRBD1. This CDR3 comprises 19 residues. CDR1 is ENHRY, CDR2 SYGVKD, per germline. V gave up 6 bases and J gave up 3 bases; unmatched junction bases: 16. CDR3 coding DNA: TGTGCCATCAGCGACTACTTCGGACAGGGGGCTATGAACAATCAGCCCCAGCATTTT. Amino acid sequence: CAISDYFGQGAMNNQPQHF.

In DNA form, the CDR3 reads TGCAGCGGGGACAGGGGGCCCTATGGCTACACCTTC. This sequence encodes CSGDRGPYGYTF. The genes are TRBV29-1 and TRBJ1-2; 12 bases match TRBD1. V trimming: 7 bases; J trimming: 4 bases; junction bases outside the gene matches: 1. This CDR3 is built from 12 residues. Germline V gene data show CDR1 as SQVTM and CDR2 as ANQGSEA.

The rearrangement links TRBV6-2 or TRBV6-3 to TRBJ2-7; the match to TRBD1 covers 8 bases. V gave up 6 bases and J gave up 4 bases; unmatched junction bases: 14. Germline lookup yields CDR1 MNHEY and CDR2 SVGEGT. The CDR3 is 16 amino acids. CDR3: CASSETPGTGLYEQYF. For the CDR3, the DNA is TGTGCCAGCAGCGAGACCCCCGGGACAGGACTTTACGAGCAGTACTTC.

The CDR3 DNA reads TGTGCCAGCAGCCGATATGGCTACACCTTC. Its translation is CASSRYGYTF. The V and J genes are TRBV28 and TRBJ1-2, with D hard to call. This CDR3 has 10 amino acids. Germline loops: CDR1 MDHEN, CDR2 SYDVKM. Trimming pared 6 bases from V and 5 bases from J, leaving 4 bases between.

This clonotype was counted once. The chain combines TRBV3-1 with TRBJ1-2; 7 positions match TRBD1. The CDR3 has 17 residues. Germline values: CDR1 LGHDT, CDR2 YNNKEL (reference sequence). The V and J ends lost 4 bases and 2 bases, in that order; junction bases with no gene match: 13. This chain's CDR3 is CASSPLQTGRPNYGYTF. The CDR3 region has the DNA TGTGCCAGCAGCCCCCTCCAGACAGGGCGACCCAACTATGGCTACACCTTC.